The present T cell receptor (beta chain) was sequenced within a study of T cells after yellow fever vaccination. V gave up 0 bases and J gave up 5 bases, with 20 bases separating them. Per germline, CDR1 SGHVS and CDR2 FNYEAQ. The CDR3 spans 18 residues. By 5'RACE template switching, TCR cDNA was produced, with a universal primer site and UMIs added in the process. TCRdb reprocessed the 5' RACE reads via MiXCR and lists one record per CDR3 protein. The sample has roughly 350,000 distinct CDR3 sequences, 4.1% seen once. Source: PBMCs, taken 5 days after the yellow fever booster vaccination. This chain links TRBV7-6 with TRBJ2-1; D may be TRBD1 (6 bases). This TCR derives from a man aged 18 to 35 who received the YFV17D yellow fever vaccine. The CDR3 sequence is CASSLARLDRFFHNEQFF. CDR3 nucleotides: TGTGCCAGCAGCTTAGCCCGACTCGACAGGTTCTTCCACAATGAGCAGTTCTTC. The full variable domain, rest sourced from reference TRBV7-6 and TRBJ2-1, is GAGVSQSPRYKVTKRGQDVALRCDPISGHVSLYWYRQALGQGPEFLTYFNYEAQQDKSGLPNDRFSAERPEGSISTLTIQRTEQRDSAMYRCASSLARLDRFFHNEQFFGPGTRLTVL.